The 28 T cell receptor beta chains in this list originate from one sample, sequenced in a study of beta chain features in type 1 diabetes. TCRB transcripts that were expressed got sequenced, as all of the isolated RNA had been reverse transcribed. Measured with immunoSEQ multiplex PCR; TCRdb has only the in-frame clones, and not every one. Of around 180,000 clones detected, approximately 8.1% appear once; the ten largest clones hold about 0.9%. No antigens are known for them. Study observations and caveats: Shortening of TCRB CDR3s, moderate but significant, appeared in all four CD4+ subsets of Type 1 diabetes patients.

The sample was central memory CD4+ T cells from blood. These receptors were taken from a woman aged 40 to 50 with type 1 diabetes.

The chain links TRBV29-1 to TRBJ1-5, with D maybe TRBD1 (5 bases). Germline V gives CDR1 SQVTM, CDR2 ANQGSEA. With 3 bases removed from V and 5 bases from J, the gap between germline ends came to 11 bases. CDR3 length equals 13 residues. The CDR3: CSVEGGPDQPQHF. The CDR3 DNA sequence: TGCAGCGTTGAGGGGGGACCTGATCAGCCCCAGCATTTT.

The genes are TRBV30 and TRBJ1-5; no definite D call. V lost 0 bases to trimming and J lost 4 bases, with 16 bases between them. The CDR3 runs to 16 residues. The germline gives CDR1 GTSNPN, CDR2 SVGIG (reference sequence). The CDR3 loop reads CAWSVSALSGNQPQHF. CDR3 in DNA: TGTGCCTGGAGTGTATCGGCGTTATCGGGGAATCAGCCCCAGCATTTT.

The rearrangement links TRBV30 to TRBJ1-2, with D maybe TRBD1 (5 bases). Germline CDR1 reads GTSNPN; CDR2 reads SVGIG (reference sequence). CDR3 size: 15 residues. Trimming left V 2 bases short and J 4 bases short, with 17 bases between. The DNA of the CDR3 is TGTGCCTGGAGTAAGGGGAGGGAAGTAGGCTATGGCTACACCTTC. Translation: CAWSKGREVGYGYTF.

There are a few counts of this clone. The chain employs TRBV28 and TRBJ1-1, with D tentatively TRBD1 (5 bases). The CDR3 spans 15 residues. V was clipped by 5 bases and J by 8 bases, with 21 bases between them. Germline CDR1 MDHEN, CDR2 SYDVKM. CDR3 bases: TGTGCCAGCAGTCCCCTCCGGGACTCCCCCCCAGAAGCTTTCTTT. It translates to CASSPLRDSPPEAFF.

This chain uses TRBV6-5 with TRBJ2-1; TRBD1 might be the D (6 bases). The CDR3 covers 12 residues. The ends were cut back, 6 bases at V and 8 bases at J, with 11 bases in the middle. The germline V gene encodes CDR1 MNHEY and CDR2 SVGAGI. The CDR3 loop reads CASRTGSYEQFF. The CDR3 nucleotides are TGTGCCAGCAGGACAGGATCGTATGAGCAGTTCTTC.

This clone was observed a handful of times. The chain couples TRBV7-2 to TRBJ1-2; 9 nucleotides agree with TRBD1. V lost 5 bases and J lost 4; bases outside the gene matches: 17. This CDR3 has 18 amino acids. Germline V lookup: CDR1 SGHTA, CDR2 FQGNSA. The DNA for the CDR3 is TGTGCCAGCAGCAAGCAAGTGGGGACAGGGTATTTGTTCTATGGCTACACCTTC. The encoded protein is CASSKQVGTGYLFYGYTF.

This chain links TRBV6-5 with TRBJ1-1; no clear D gene. Germline V CDR1 and CDR2: MNHEY, SVGAGI. This CDR3 contains 12 residues. V lost 8 bases to trimming and J lost 4 bases, with 11 bases between them. CDR3 protein: CASLPRVTEAFF. CDR3 nucleotides: TGTGCCAGCCTACCCCGGGTCACTGAAGCTTTCTTT.

This clone was found a few times. The chain uses TRBV5-1 and TRBJ2-5; 11 bases agree with TRBD2. The CDR3 sequence is 17 residues long. Germline CDR1 reads SGHRS; CDR2 reads YFSETQ. V lost 1 base to trimming and J lost 4 bases; unmatched junction nucleotides: 9. The CDR3 DNA sequence: TGCGCCAGCAGCTTGAGGCTAGCGGGAGGAGGAGGAGAGACCCAGTACTTC. This codes for CASSLRLAGGGGETQYF. The whole variable domain, filled in from reference TRBV5-1 and TRBJ2-5, reads KAGVTQTPRYLIKTRGQQVTLSCSPISGHRSVSWYQQTPGQGLQFLFEYFSETQRNKGNFPGRFSGRQFSNSRSEMNVSTLELGDSALYLCASSLRLAGGGGETQYFGPGTRLLVL.

This clone was seen more than once but under ten times. This chain links TRBV28 with TRBJ1-3; D is unresolved. CDR1 is MDHEN, CDR2 SYDVKM, per germline. The ends were cut back, 4 bases at V and 0 bases at J, with 10 bases in the middle. CDR3 length: 15 amino acids. The CDR3 DNA reads TGTGCCAGCAGTTCGGCGGGAAGCTCTGGAAACACCATATATTTT. As protein: CASSSAGSSGNTIYF.

The rearrangement uses TRBV7-2 and TRBJ1-5; D uncertain. Germline CDR1 and CDR2: SGHTA and FQGNSA. V lost 4 bases to trimming and J lost 6 bases, with 10 bases between them. There are 13 residues in the CDR3. This CDR3 is CASSYREGQPQHF. The CDR3 DNA sequence: TGTGCCAGCAGCTATAGGGAGGGTCAGCCCCAGCATTTT.

The DNA of the CDR3 is TGTGCCAGCAGCTTGTGGCAGTCGGGGAATTATGGCTACACCTTC. The encoded protein is CASSLWQSGNYGYTF. V usage is TRBV5-4 and J usage is TRBJ1-2; D is undetermined. V gave up 1 base and J gave up 5 bases, with 15 bases separating them. CDR3 size: 15 residues. Per the germline V gene, CDR1 is SGHNT and CDR2 is YYREEE (reference sequence).

This sequence joins TRBV5-4 and TRBJ2-4; 8 bases agree with TRBD1. Germline V gene data show CDR1 as SGHNT and CDR2 as YYREEE (reference sequence). The CDR3 covers 16 residues. Trimming removed 2 bases from V and 0 bases from J; junction bases left unmatched: 4. CDR3 bases: TGTGCCAGCAGCTTCGGGACAGGTGGAGCCAAAAACATTCAGTACTTC. Translating gives CASSFGTGGAKNIQYF.

The chain joins TRBV19 to TRBJ2-3; 7 positions match TRBD2. CDR3 size: 14 residues. V was clipped by 3 bases and J by 1 base; unmatched bases: 1. Germline loops: CDR1 LNHDA, CDR2 SQIVND (reference sequence). The CDR3 spells CASSIRGGTDTQYF. CDR3 nucleotides: TGTGCCAGTAGTATCCGGGGGGGCACAGATACGCAGTATTTT.

The rearrangement links TRBV25-1 to TRBJ2-1, with 9 bases matching TRBD1. Germline V CDR1 and CDR2: MGHDK, SYGVNS. The length of the CDR3 is 13 residues. The CDR3 sequence is CAKRDRVKNEQFF. The DNA for the CDR3 is TGTGCGAAACGGGACAGGGTTAAGAATGAGCAGTTCTTC.

This chain joins TRBV21-1 and TRBJ2-5; no DNA check was done on the table's D call, TRBD2. TRBV21-1 is given as a pseudogene. The CDR3 runs 14 residues. The CDR3 spells CASSKGPGNTTQYF. The DNA for the CDR3 is TGTGCCAGCAGCAAAGGTCCGGGAAATACGACCCAGTACTTC.

This clone was observed a handful of times. This sequence joins TRBV5-6 and TRBJ1-5; perhaps TRBD1 as D (5 bases). Germline V gene data show CDR1 as SGHDT and CDR2 as YYEEEE. This CDR3 spans 16 amino acids. V lost 1 base and J 6 bases, leaving 17 bases between the germline ends. For the CDR3, the DNA is TGTGCCAGCAGCTTGAGGACCAGCAGGGCAGGTCAGCCCCAGCATTTT. This codes for CASSLRTSRAGQPQHF.

This clone has ten or more counts. The J gene is TRBJ1-5, the V gene TRBV30; TRBD1 might be the D (6 bases). Germline-derived CDR1 and CDR2 are GTSNPN and SVGIG (reference sequence). With 5 bases removed from V and 2 bases from J, the gap between germline ends came to 10 bases. The CDR3 covers 13 residues. The CDR3 nucleotides are TGTGCCTGGGAAAAGGGGGGCAATCAGCCCCAGCATTTT. It codes for CAWEKGGNQPQHF.

The CDR3 nucleotides are TGTGCCAGCAGTTACACCGGGGATGGGGACTATGGCTACACCTTC. Translating it yields CASSYTGDGDYGYTF. The chain is built from TRBV6-5 and TRBJ1-2; D is unresolved. CDR1 and CDR2 from the germline V gene are MNHEY and SVGAGI. Trimming removed 2 bases from V and 3 bases from J, with 13 bases in between. The CDR3 is 15 residues long.

The CDR3 loop reads CASAPGGMSTDTQYF. The CDR3 DNA follows: TGTGCTAGTGCCCCAGGTGGAATGAGCACAGATACGCAGTATTTT. The rearrangement links TRBV12-5 to TRBJ2-3, with D unresolved. V was trimmed by 7 bases and J by 0 bases, leaving 14 bases between them. The CDR3 has 15 residues. The V gene's germline CDR1 is LGHNT and CDR2 FRNRAP.

This clone came up many times. The chain employs TRBV7-2 and TRBJ1-5, with D possibly matching TRBD1 (5 bases). The V and J ends lost 4 bases and 6 bases respectively, with 16 bases between them. This CDR3 is built from 15 residues. The V gene's germline CDR1 is SGHTA and CDR2 FQGNSA. The chain's CDR3 is CASSSRPGGGQPQHF. The CDR3 nucleotides read TGTGCCAGCAGCTCGAGGCCCGGGGGAGGTCAGCCCCAGCATTTT.

This clone has a handful of counts. The V and J genes are TRBV5-6 and TRBJ1-1; 7 positions agree with TRBD1. The germline V gene encodes CDR1 SGHDT and CDR2 YYEEEE. Trimming removed 1 base from V and 1 base from J; junction bases left unmatched: 4. This CDR3 comprises 15 residues. The CDR3 region is CASSLFRGRNTEAFF. The CDR3 DNA reads as TGTGCCAGCAGCTTGTTCAGGGGGAGGAACACTGAAGCTTTCTTT.

The table lists this clone with a few counts. The chain recombines TRBV6-5 with TRBJ2-7; 7 nucleotides agree with TRBD2. Germline V gives CDR1 MNHEY, CDR2 SVGAGI. The CDR3 sequence is 14 residues long. V was clipped by 5 bases and J by 2 bases; unmatched bases: 6. CDR3 sequence (DNA): TGTGCCAGCAGTCCGGCTAGCGGCGCCTACGAGCAGTACTTC. Its protein is CASSPASGAYEQYF.

There are a few counts of this clone. V and J are TRBV28 and TRBJ2-7, with 8 bases matching TRBD2. The ends lost 6 bases at V and 6 bases at J; junction bases unmatched: 16. This CDR3 is built from 16 residues. Germline V gene sequence: CDR1 MDHEN, CDR2 SYDVKM. CDR3 in amino acids: CASRSEGAGVQGEQYF. The CDR3 DNA is TGTGCCAGCAGGTCGGAAGGAGCGGGGGTTCAAGGCGAGCAGTACTTC.

This clone was seen more than once but under ten times. The V gene is TRBV7-3, the J gene TRBJ2-3, with D maybe TRBD2 (6 bases). Trimming pared 2 bases from V and 6 bases from J, leaving 15 bases between. The CDR3 consists of 15 residues. Per germline, CDR1 SGHTA and CDR2 FQGTGA. Here the CDR3 DNA reads TGTGCCAGCAGCTTAGGGGACTCTCGGGTGGATACGCAGTATTTT. It yields the protein CASSLGDSRVDTQYF.

The gene calls are TRBV27 and TRBJ2-1; 7 positions agree with TRBD2. From germline, CDR1 is MNHEY and CDR2 SMNVEV (reference sequence). The CDR3 length is 17 residues. With 0 bases clipped from V and 7 bases from J, the junction kept 12 bases outside the gene matches. The CDR3 sequence: CASSLSPVRAGENEQFF. CDR3 coding DNA: TGTGCCAGCAGTTTATCTCCGGTGAGGGCGGGAGAGAATGAGCAGTTCTTC.

The table lists this clone with a few counts. The V call is TRBV7-8, the J call TRBJ1-1; a weak D match, TRBD1 (5 bases). The CDR3 sequence is 16 residues long. Trimming took off 2 bases at V and 9 bases at J, with 22 bases between the two ends. Germline V gene sequence: CDR1 SGHVS, CDR2 FQNEAQ. DNA for the CDR3: TGTGCCAGCAGCTTATATGCGGGACCGACGACCGAGAAAGCTTTCTTT. Translated, it gives CASSLYAGPTTEKAFF. The full variable domain, completed using reference TRBV7-8 and TRBJ1-1, is GAGVSQSPRYKVAKRGQDVALRCDPISGHVSLFWYQQALGQGPEFLTYFQNEAQLDKSGLPSDRFFAERPEGSVSTLKIQRTQQEDSAVYLCASSLYAGPTTEKAFFGQGTRLTVV.

The chain uses TRBV6-5 and TRBJ2-2; 7 positions match TRBD1. The CDR3 loop spans 16 amino acids. Trimming cost V 4 bases and J 3 bases; bases outside gene matches: 8. Germline V lookup: CDR1 MNHEY, CDR2 SVGAGI. In nucleotides, the CDR3 is TGTGCCAGCAGTTTTACAGGGGCGACGGACACCGGGGAGCTGTTTTTT. This encodes CASSFTGATDTGELFF.

This clone was seen more than once but under ten times. The V gene is TRBV11-2, the J gene TRBJ1-1, with no clear D. Trimming left V 0 bases short and J 1 base short, with 3 bases between. The germline V gene encodes CDR1 SGHAT and CDR2 FQNNGV. This CDR3 region has 13 residues. This CDR3 is CASSLEQNTEAFF. Written as DNA, the CDR3 is TGTGCCAGCAGCTTAGAACAGAACACTGAAGCTTTCTTT. Based on the CDR3 plus reference TRBV11-2 and TRBJ1-1, the full variable domain is EAGVAQSPRYKIIEKRQSVAFWCNPISGHATLYWYQQILGQGPKLLIQFQNNGVVDDSQLPKDRFSAERLKGVDSTLKIQPAKLEDSAVYLCASSLEQNTEAFFGQGTRLTVV.